A few counts support the clone carrying this T cell receptor beta chain. Between the trimmed V and J ends, which lost 4 bases and 7 bases, there was a span of 8 bases. The CDR3 covers 11 residues. The germline V gene has CDR1 SGHDN and CDR2 FVKESK. The data belong to a study of blood T cell repertoires in COVID-19. Study-level information: Acute and convalescent COVID-19 samples came from the United States, Italy and Spain. Sources were T cells, B-cell-depleted T cells, or PBMCs; the material itself was cDNA or gDNA.

Study processing details: Quantification of nucleated cells was approximated via reference gene primer amplification. Generated by immunoSEQ multiplex PCR, the TCRdb table keeps only in-frame clones and is missing some. The V and J calls and clone size are taken from that table; D and trimming were inferred from the DNA. The sample shows about 50,000 clones, more than 85% of them seen only once. What was sequenced was peripheral blood. V is TRBV14 and J is TRBJ2-7; D is undetermined. This TCR came from a man between 45 and 60 years old with active COVID-19. The CDR3 sequence: CASSPGREQYF. Here the CDR3 DNA reads TGTGCCAGCAGCCCAGGCCGGGAGCAGTACTTC.